This TCR beta chain is from a study of blood T cell repertoires in COVID-19. In the study overall: Material from acute and convalescent COVID-19 was sourced from the United States, Italy and Spain.

The V end was cut by 8 bases, the J end by 6 bases, with 9 bases between. The CDR3 is 11 amino acids. The germline V gene encodes CDR1 LGHDT and CDR2 YNNKEL (reference sequence). Libraries were prepared by immunoSEQ multiplex PCR; TCRdb keeps only in-frame clonotypes and omits some of them. Of under 200,000 clones in the sample, about 82% were seen once. The sample taken for sequencing was peripheral blood. The receptor was derived from a woman aged 80 or older with COVID-19, enrolled during active disease. The chain uses TRBV3-1 (or the pseudogene TRBV3-2) and TRBJ2-3; D is possibly TRBD1 (5 bases). This CDR3 reads CASAQGDTQYF. CDR3 nucleotide sequence: TGTGCCAGCGCCCAGGGTGATACGCAGTATTTT.